The entry that follows covers one T cell receptor (beta chain) sequence. Its binding antigen is unknown. No base quality values were provided; no much bigger clone lies one nucleotide off. These data belong to a study of T cell repertoires in cytomegalovirus infection (dated by TCRdb to between 2017 and 2020). A note on the overall study: Donor HLA type was relevant to the analysis, as public TCR beta signatures indicated carriage of CMV infection together with the matching HLA type.

Broader findings and caveats from the paper: The ex vivo response was dominated by HLA-C-restricted CMV-specific TCR beta clonotypes, and the single most frequent clonotype in two of eight donors was supplied by these HLA-C-restricted clonotypes. In both this cohort and an independent roughly 330-donor cohort, the cumulative frequency of public TCR beta family members distinguished carriers of CMV infection plus the relevant HLA type.

Trimmed from V: 8 bases; trimmed from J: 4 bases; junction bases lacking a gene match: 11. Per the germline V gene (reference sequence), MNHNY is the CDR1 and SVGAGI is the CDR2. The CDR3 spans 15 residues, from the cysteine through the phenylalanine. Just the 45-base CDR3 DNA is kept, in frame starting at base 1. Data came from an Illumina HiSeq 1500. In TCRdb, the public reads were trimmed at Q25 with fastp and aligned with MiXCR, with productive beta chains retained. Entries are consolidated by CDR3 protein sequence, retaining the most common genes and DNA. This sample lists 270,000 or so distinct CDR3 sequences; 15% to 20% were detected once. In total, the top ten clones hold less than 60% of the sample.

This clonotype was obtained from a human donor in good health (CMV status not recorded). Some clones in this sample may be carry-over from other donors' samples. This sequence uses TRBV6-6 and TRBJ2-3, with 8 middle bases fitting TRBD1. The specimen sequenced was CD8+ T cells from PBMCs. The base sequence is TGTGCCAGCCTGAGCAGGGGGCAATATGCAGATACGCAGTATTTT. Its product reads: CASLSRGQYADTQYF.